This T cell receptor (beta chain) was captured in a study of shared clonotypes between healthy human individuals. Study-wide background: A donor's plate count was three for CD4 naive and three for CD4 memory; CD8 naive had two and CD8 memory one.

CD4+ cells were split into CD45RA+ naive and CD45RA-negative memory subsets. V lost 1 base and J 0 bases, leaving 6 bases between the germline ends. This CDR3 contains 15 residues. In germline, CDR1 is SGHNT, CDR2 YENEEA. The repertoire was sequenced with immunoSEQ multiplex PCR; TCRdb's copy has only in-frame clones and lacks some. Here the sample spans over 1.5 million clones, 95% to 99% being singletons. The chain combines TRBV11-3 with TRBJ2-2; D is uncertain. This receptor was identified in a man younger than 40 in good health. Sequenced: naive CD4+ T cells sorted from blood. The subset is: CD45RA+ positively selected. CDR3 nucleotides: TGTGCCAGCAGCTTAGGCCTAACGAACACCGGGGAGCTGTTTTTT. It encodes CASSLGLTNTGELFF.